This T cell receptor beta chain was recovered during a study of CD8 T cells in Susac syndrome. The RNA, about 0.5 to 1 ug, was put through reverse transcription using random hexamers. It was immunoSEQ multiplex PCR that amplified TCR beta CDR3 across 54 Vbeta and 13 Jbeta. A single record per CDR3 protein comes from TCRdb applying MiXCR to the immunoSEQ multiplex PCR reads. The sample has 160,000 or so distinct CDR3 sequences, roughly 95% seen once. Whole-study results and caveats: The number of individuals included in the study's TCR sequencing and HLA analysis was acknowledged as relatively small.

As regards this clonotype: Its target is not known.

CDR1 DFQATT and CDR2 SNEGSKA come from the germline V gene (reference sequence). With V trimmed by 6 bases and J by 4 bases, 9 bases remained unmatched. CDR3 size: 14 residues. The chain combines TRBV20-1 with TRBJ2-3; 8 bases line up with TRBD2. Specimen: CD4+ T cells from PBMCs. The TCR originated in a human donor with multiple sclerosis. The CDR3 is CSAILAAVADTQYF. The CDR3 DNA is TGCAGTGCCATACTAGCGGCCGTCGCAGATACGCAGTATTTT.